A single count supports the clone carrying this T cell receptor beta chain. The repertoire was sequenced with immunoSEQ multiplex PCR; TCRdb's copy has only in-frame clones and lacks some. The table includes over 25,000 clones, approximately 88% detected once. The germline CDR1 and CDR2 sequences are LGHDT and YNNKEL (reference sequence). The ends were cut back, 8 bases at V and 3 bases at J, with 10 bases in the middle. This CDR3 is 13 amino acids long. The sample belongs to a study of blood T cell repertoires in COVID-19. Sequencing was performed on peripheral blood. The V gene is TRBV3-1 (or the pseudogene TRBV3-2), the J gene TRBJ2-2; D may be TRBD2 (6 bases). This receptor was taken from a woman aged 50 to 60 with active COVID-19. DNA for the CDR3: TGTGCCAGCGACGGAGGGGACACCGGGGAGCTGTTTTTT. Translation: CASDGGDTGELFF.